These 2 T cell receptor beta chains were all obtained from the same sample, sequenced in a study of shared clonotypes between healthy human individuals. Naive CD8 cells, CD45RO-negative and positively selected for CCR7, excluded terminally differentiated effector memory CD45RA+ cells. Sequencing used immunoSEQ multiplex PCR; TCRdb keeps in-frame clones, though not all of them. The data contain about 2.1 million clones, 80% to 95% of them seen just once; the ten biggest clones take up more than 1.5%. Sequencing was done on a sample of naive CD8+ T cells from PBMCs. The source of these receptors is a young man in good health. Some clones in this sample may be carry-over from other donors' samples.

This chain connects TRBV5-1 to TRBJ2-3, with D perhaps matching TRBD1 (6 bases). The CDR3 loop spans 17 amino acids. Deletions cut 7 bases from V and 8 bases from J, with 29 bases between. Germline V gene data show CDR1 as SGHRS and CDR2 as YFSETQ. DNA for the CDR3: TGCGCCAGCCGGATCTTTACAGGGATTCCGGCGGGTGGTACGCAGTATTTT. This sequence encodes CASRIFTGIPAGGTQYF.

The V gene is TRBV29-1, the J gene TRBJ2-1, with D maybe TRBD2 (6 bases). Trimming stripped 5 bases from V and 2 bases from J, with 10 bases between. CDR1 and CDR2 from the germline V gene are SQVTM and ANQGSEA. This CDR3 is 13 amino acids long. For the CDR3, the DNA is TGCAGCGTTATCGGCGGGGCCTACAATGAGCAGTTCTTC. Encoded protein: CSVIGGAYNEQFF.